The clone carrying this TCR beta chain has a single count. The sample originates from a study of Ad26.COV2.S vaccination and SARS-CoV-2 variants. This sample's treatment: some 20 received Ad26.COV2.S at low or high dose, single or two shots; five or six received placebo; per-sample allocation not given. It was on day 63 after the first vaccine or placebo injection that samples were taken. It was an adult aged 18-55 years in Boston who was the donor. Immunization relied on an Ad26 vector, which expressed Wuhan-strain SARS-CoV-2 spike. Germline CDR1 and CDR2: MNHEY and SVGEGT. The CDR3 consists of 16 residues. V was pared by 6 bases and J by 2 bases, with 9 bases of the junction left unmatched. The table came from immunoSEQ multiplex PCR; TCRdb's copy has only in-frame clones and leaves some out. Of around 270,000 clones in the sample, roughly 87% are singletons; the top ten hold nearly 3%.

Sequenced material: peripheral blood, taken in a trial of Ad26.COV2.S vaccine versus placebo. The chain recombines TRBV6-2 or TRBV6-3 with TRBJ2-2, with 7 bases matching TRBD2. The sequence was obtained from a person between 18 and 59 years old who received the Ad26.COV2.S COVID-19 vaccine or a placebo. As DNA, the CDR3 is TGTGCCAGCAGCACCCCCAGCGGGGTTAACACCGGGGAGCTGTTTTTT. Its translation is CASSTPSGVNTGELFF.